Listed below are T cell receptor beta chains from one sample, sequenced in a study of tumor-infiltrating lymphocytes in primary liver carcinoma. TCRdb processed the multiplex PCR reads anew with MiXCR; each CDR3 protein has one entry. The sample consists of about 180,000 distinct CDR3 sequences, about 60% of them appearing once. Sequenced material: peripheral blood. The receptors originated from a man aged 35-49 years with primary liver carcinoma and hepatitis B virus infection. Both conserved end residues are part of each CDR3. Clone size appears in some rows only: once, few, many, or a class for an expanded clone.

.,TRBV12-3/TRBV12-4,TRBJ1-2,CASSLRQRNYGYTF
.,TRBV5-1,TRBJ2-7,CASSLAGDSSYEQYF
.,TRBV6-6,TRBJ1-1,CASSYSMGSTEAFF
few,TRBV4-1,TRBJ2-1,CASSPEGTGAREFF
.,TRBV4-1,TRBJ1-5,CASSHLGTGESNQPQHF
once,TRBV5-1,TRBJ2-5,CASSFTGGAEETQYF
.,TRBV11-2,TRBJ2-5,CASRLIAGGGEAQYF
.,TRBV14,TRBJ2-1,CASRAWGVSNEQFF
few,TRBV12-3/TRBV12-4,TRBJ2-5,CASSSETGGVKTQYF
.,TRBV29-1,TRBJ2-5,CSVKPAGETQYF
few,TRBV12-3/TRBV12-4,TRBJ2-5,CASSLMVSPQETQYF
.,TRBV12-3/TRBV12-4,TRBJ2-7,CASSSVDHWDEQYF
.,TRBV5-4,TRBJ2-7,CASSLEPGQGLYEQYF